The sequence of this TCR beta chain was determined in a study of blood T cells in healthy people across ages. The study, taken as a whole, reports: Any changes in expanded clonotypes were possibly confounded, as donor CMV status remained unknown.

A second PCR, run for roughly 6 to 11 cycles, used a sample-barcoded 5' primer plus a J-beta primer mix. TCRdb redid the calling of the 5' RACE reads with MiXCR, one entry per CDR3 protein. The sample consists of approximately 820,000 distinct CDR3 sequences, 40% to 50% of them appearing once. This clonotype was seen a few times. Antigen: not known. Germline CDR1 SEHNR, CDR2 FQNEAQ (reference sequence). CDR3 length equals 12 residues. V was clipped by 1 base and J by 7 bases, with 8 bases between them. The chain is built from TRBV7-9 and TRBJ2-7; D gene uncertain. This clonotype was sampled from a man aged 60 to 69 in good health. Sequenced material: blood. CDR3 nucleotide sequence: TGTGCCAGCAGCTTAGGCTCTTCGGAGCAGTACTTC. This gives the protein CASSLGSSEQYF.